These T cell receptor beta chains were read from a single sample in a study of OX40 agonist ivuxolimab in advanced cancers. Profiled with immunoSEQ multiplex PCR; TCRdb holds only in-frame clones, not every one. Of around 62,000 clones in the sample, 84% were seen once. Sequenced material: CD4+ or CD8+ T cells sorted from blood, taken in a trial of the OX40 agonist ivuxolimab. The receptors here all came from an adult with an advanced solid tumor such as melanoma, head and neck, liver or kidney cancer. The conserved cysteine and the conserved F or W are not part of the CDR3 here. The D gene is left open where the match is weak.

.	TRBV5-1	TRBJ2-3	ASSLARGD
.	TRBV4-1	TRBJ1-1	ASSRHRVEGNTEAF
.	TRBV19	TRBJ2-5	ASKKSVGGEETQY
.	TRBV5-1	TRBJ2-2	ASSLAQTNTGELF
.	TRBV14	TRBJ1-1	ASSQVTGSPNTEAF
.	TRBV11-3	TRBJ2-1	ASSPGYNEQF
.	TRBV11-2	TRBJ2-3	ASSLESVRSTDTQY
TRBD1	TRBV7-3	TRBJ2-2	ASSPGTGNTGELF
.	TRBV5-1	TRBJ1-1	ASSPQGGLRNTEAF
.	TRBV28	TRBJ2-7	ATSTGRGIEQY
TRBD1	TRBV5-1	TRBJ1-2	ASSLGTGVDGYT
.	TRBV14	TRBJ2-7	ASSQEVGSQY
.	TRBV18	TRBJ1-1	ASSPLTGTEAF
.	TRBV5-1	TRBJ1-2	ASSPVDVDYGYT
.	TRBV19	TRBJ1-5	ASSIQPSQPQH
TRBD1	TRBV18	TRBJ2-1	ASSWDRRIYNEQF
.	TRBV27	TRBJ1-4	ASRALATNEKLF
.	TRBV6-5	TRBJ1-6	ASSYRTETSPLH
.	TRBV19	TRBJ1-2	ASSAGYGYT
.	TRBV7-2	TRBJ1-2	ASSLNSYGYT
.	TRBV5-1	TRBJ2-3	ASSVGRLSSTDTQY
.	TRBV6-5	TRBJ1-2	ASSDRGKDGGYT
TRBD2	TRBV27	TRBJ2-1	ASSFRTSGMYNEQF
.	TRBV11-2	TRBJ2-2	ASSLQERDTGELF
.	TRBV7-2	TRBJ1-1	ASSLAWAASNTEAF
.	TRBV5-8	TRBJ2-7	ASSLGSAKGVDRNEQY
.	TRBV10-1	TRBJ2-7	ATPDTYEQY
.	TRBV7-2	TRBJ2-7	ASSLVARGDEQY
.	TRBV7-3	TRBJ2-7	ASSLGPGEQY
.	TRBV19	TRBJ1-6	ASSPRQSSYNSPLH
TRBD1	TRBV6-5	TRBJ1-5	ASRIRQGTNQPQH
.	TRBV7-8	TRBJ2-5	ASSLAQETQY
.	TRBV5-1	TRBJ1-2	ASSPPRRGAWDYGYT
.	TRBV2	TRBJ2-7	ASSEEGGYEQY
.	TRBV5-1	TRBJ2-2	ASSLGAGWTPTGELF
TRBD2	TRBV6-1	TRBJ2-5	ASSEVTSGETQY
TRBD1	TRBV27	TRBJ1-1	ASSLARTGQQNTEAF
TRBD1	TRBV5-4	TRBJ2-3	ASSPGTGGTDTQY
.	TRBV7-2	TRBJ2-1	ASSAGQFNEQF